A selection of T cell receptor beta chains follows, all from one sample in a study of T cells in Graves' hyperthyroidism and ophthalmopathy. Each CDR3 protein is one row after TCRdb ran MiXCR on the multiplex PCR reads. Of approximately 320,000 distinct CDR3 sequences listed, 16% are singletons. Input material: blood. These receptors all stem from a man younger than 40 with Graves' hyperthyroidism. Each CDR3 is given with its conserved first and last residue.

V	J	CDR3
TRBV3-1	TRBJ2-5	CASSQDLGRAIETQYF
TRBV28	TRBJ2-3	CASSPRTGAGWGTQYF
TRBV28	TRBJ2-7	CASSFEGLAVRDEQYF
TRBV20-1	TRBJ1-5	CSARETGSNQPQHF
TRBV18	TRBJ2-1	CASSPAGTTNEQFF
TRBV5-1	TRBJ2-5	CASSSTSGSYQETQYF
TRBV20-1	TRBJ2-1	CSATLIAGPYNEQFF
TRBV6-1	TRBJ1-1	CASTPEARAFF
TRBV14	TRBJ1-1	CASSPVGGYTEAFF
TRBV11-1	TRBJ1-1	CASSLEENTEAFF
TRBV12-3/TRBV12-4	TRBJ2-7	CASSLLSGYEQYF
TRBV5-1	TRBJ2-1	CASSTPATEQFF
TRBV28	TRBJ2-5	CATTGVGETQYF
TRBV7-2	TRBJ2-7	CASSLDGFLGEQYF
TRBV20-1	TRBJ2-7	CSARGLDEQYF
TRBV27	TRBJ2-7	CASSLYGSSYEQYF
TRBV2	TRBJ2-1	CASKRLANNNEQFF
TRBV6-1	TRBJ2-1	CASSEALRGAGGRPEQFF
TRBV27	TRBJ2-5	CASSLGHEETQYF
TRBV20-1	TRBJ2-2	CSAPDSSRNTGELFF
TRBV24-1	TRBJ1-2	CATSGEGFLSYTF
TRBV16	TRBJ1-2	CASSQWSTEDRGYTF
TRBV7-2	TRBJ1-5	CASSLEVLNQPQHF
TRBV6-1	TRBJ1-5	CASSEHQPQHF
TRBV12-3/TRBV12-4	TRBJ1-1	CASKIIPQGTEAFF
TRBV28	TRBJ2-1	CASSAENIFDNEQFF
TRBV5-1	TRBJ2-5	CASSLSERGQETQYF
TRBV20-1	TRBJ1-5	CSAKADGDKPQHF
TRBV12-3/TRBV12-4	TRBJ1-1	CASRTDSTQAFF
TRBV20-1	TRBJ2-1	CSARVLAGANEQFF
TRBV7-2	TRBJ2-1	CASSSKDSSYNEQFF
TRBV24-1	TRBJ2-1	CATSDPKRGIEQFF
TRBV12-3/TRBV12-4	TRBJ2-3	CASSFGGSGADTQYF
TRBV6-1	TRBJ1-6	CATTGQVDSPLHF
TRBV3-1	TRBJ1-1	CASSQASGGFTRAFF
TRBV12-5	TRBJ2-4	CASGPNLSRGGFYF
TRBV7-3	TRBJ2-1	CASSPAPGQGHYNEQFF
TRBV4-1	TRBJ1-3	CASSQDMTHSGNTIYF
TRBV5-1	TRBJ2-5	CASILAGGAQETQYF
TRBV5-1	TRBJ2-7	CASSTGPGYEQYF
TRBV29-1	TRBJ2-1	CSATGGSYNEQFF
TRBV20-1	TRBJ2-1	CSARGGVVAGGVEQFF
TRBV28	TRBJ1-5	CASSAPGTGPYSNQPQHF
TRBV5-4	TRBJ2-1	CASSGGLAGMDGQFF
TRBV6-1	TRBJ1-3	CASRPDRGRDTIYF
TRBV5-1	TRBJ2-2	CASSWDRGAGELFF
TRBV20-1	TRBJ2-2	CSASRLAGITGELFF
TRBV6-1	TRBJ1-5	CASSPQSYSNQPQHF
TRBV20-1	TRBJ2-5	CSARMGAQETQYF
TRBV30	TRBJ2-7	CAWSATGYEQYF
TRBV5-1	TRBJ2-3	CASSWDSPDTQYF
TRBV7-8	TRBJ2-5	CASSSGSLGETQYF
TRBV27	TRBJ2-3	CASANRGAQYF
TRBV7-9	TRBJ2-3	CASSQLAPGGPDTQYF
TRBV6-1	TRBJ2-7	CASSPFPFGGSFYEQYF
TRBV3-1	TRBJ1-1	CASSQDRWTEAFF
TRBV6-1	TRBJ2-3	CASRLLSAGDTDTQYF
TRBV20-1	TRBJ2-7	CSASRGSLSYEQYF
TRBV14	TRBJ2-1	CASSQEREYYNEQFF
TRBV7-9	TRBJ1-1	CASIEDSFQSTEAFF